A single sample is the source of the 30 T cell receptor beta chains below, sequenced in a study of blood T cell repertoires in COVID-19. Measured with immunoSEQ multiplex PCR; TCRdb has only the in-frame clones, and not every one. The top ten clones hold about 9.5% of a sample with some 240,000 clones, roughly 80% of them seen once. The sequencing input was peripheral blood. The receptor source for this set is a woman older than 75 with acute or convalescent COVID-19.

This clone was counted once. This chain links TRBV7-9 with TRBJ1-2; a possible D gene is TRBD1 (6 bases). Germline assignment: CDR1 SEHNR and CDR2 FQNEAQ (reference sequence). The CDR3 consists of 14 residues. V was pared by 5 bases and J by 2 bases, with 12 bases between. This chain's CDR3 is CASSKTGNNYGYTF. CDR3 DNA: TGTGCCAGCAGCAAGACAGGAAACAACTATGGCTACACCTTC.

This sequence joins TRBV5-1 and TRBJ1-6; the D is unclear. Germline loops: CDR1 SGHRS, CDR2 YFSETQ. The ends were cut back, 4 bases at V and 14 bases at J, with 22 bases in the middle. The CDR3 spans 15 residues. The CDR3 loop is CASSPRTGSGMSLHF. The CDR3 region has the DNA TGCGCCAGCAGCCCCCGGACTGGGTCCGGGATGTCCCTCCACTTT. The complete variable domain, with remaining parts taken from reference TRBV5-1 and TRBJ1-6, reads KAGVTQTPRYLIKTRGQQVTLSCSPISGHRSVSWYQQTPGQGLQFLFEYFSETQRNKGNFPGRFSGRQFSNSRSEMNVSTLELGDSALYLCASSPRTGSGMSLHFGNGTRLTVT.

The V call is TRBV2, the J call TRBJ2-5; TRBD2 matches 12 bases. The germline V gene has CDR1 SNHLY and CDR2 FYNNEI. The junction had 3 bases not matched to a gene; V was cut back by 6 bases and J by 4 bases. CDR3 length: 14 residues. CDR3 coding DNA: TGTGCCAGCAGCCTAGCGGGGGGGATAGAGACCCAGTACTTC. Its protein product is CASSLAGGIETQYF. Supplemented by reference TRBV2 and TRBJ2-5, the full variable domain reads EPEVTQTPSHQVTQMGQEVILRCVPISNHLYFYWYRQILGQKVEFLVSFYNNEISEKSEIFDDQFSVERPDGSNFTLKIRSTKLEDSAMYFCASSLAGGIETQYFGPGTRLLVL.

In its sample, this clone was seen once. V usage is TRBV3-1 (or the pseudogene TRBV3-2) and J usage is TRBJ2-7, with TRBD1 matching over 9 bases. Germline CDR1 reads LGHDT; CDR2 reads YNNKEL (reference sequence). J lost 6 bases, V lost 5 bases, and 11 bases had no gene match. The CDR3 covers 15 residues. CDR3 DNA sequence: TGTGCCAGCAGCTCTATTTGGACAGGGGACGGCGAGCAGTACTTC. Translation: CASSSIWTGDGEQYF.

This clone turned up a few times. This chain joins TRBV10-2 and TRBJ1-2, with 11 bases identical to TRBD1. The V segment lost 2 bases and the J segment 4 bases; nucleotides outside the gene matches: 6. The CDR3 totals 16 residues. Germline loops: CDR1 WSHSY, CDR2 SAAADI. CDR3 sequence: CASSEPGQGVSYGYTF. In DNA form, the CDR3 reads TGCGCCAGCAGTGAGCCGGGACAGGGGGTCAGCTATGGCTACACCTTC.

This chain links TRBV30 with TRBJ2-3; D might be TRBD2 (6 bases). CDR1 and CDR2 from the germline V gene are GTSNPN and SVGIG (reference sequence). Trimming stripped 5 bases from V and 2 bases from J, with 14 bases between. CDR3 length equals 14 residues. The CDR3 region has the DNA TGTGCCTGGGGCGGGGTAACCTCCACAGATACGCAGTATTTT. Residues: CAWGGVTSTDTQYF.

This rearrangement joins TRBV3-1 (or the pseudogene TRBV3-2) to TRBJ1-1; 7 nucleotides agree with TRBD1. V lost 4 bases to trimming and J lost 11 bases; unmatched junction nucleotides: 7. Per the germline V gene, CDR1 is LGHDT and CDR2 is YNNKEL (reference sequence). CDR3 size: 12 residues. The DNA of the CDR3 is TGTGCCAGCAGCCTCCGGGGCAGGGGGGCTTTCTTT. Protein sequence: CASSLRGRGAFF.

The J gene is TRBJ2-5, the V gene TRBV5-4; 9 nucleotides match TRBD2. This CDR3 spans 14 amino acids. V lost 4 bases, J lost 0 bases, and 1 base stayed unmatched. Germline-derived CDR1 and CDR2 are SGHNT and YYREEE (reference sequence). DNA of the CDR3: TGTGCCAGCAGCCGGACTAGCGACCAAGAGACCCAGTACTTC. Its protein product is CASSRTSDQETQYF.

This chain links TRBV19 with TRBJ1-4; 9 bases match TRBD1. CDR3 length: 16 amino acids. J lost 3 bases, V lost 6 bases, and 8 bases had no gene match. The germline CDR1 and CDR2 sequences are LNHDA and SQIVND (reference sequence). The CDR3 here is CASRPLGQGANEKLFF. The CDR3 DNA reads as TGTGCCAGTAGACCCCTGGGACAGGGTGCTAATGAAAAACTGTTTTTT.

Comments on this clone: The junction departs from the called germline gene at one end, perhaps through a read error. The J gene is TRBJ2-1, the V gene TRBV5-4, with 10 bases identical to TRBD2. Germline-derived CDR1 and CDR2 are SGHNT and YYREEE (reference sequence). This CDR3 has 15 residues. The CDR3 DNA reads as TGTGCCAGCAGATTGGGGAGCGGGGGGGCGAATGAGCAGTTCTTC. Translation gives CASRLGSGGANEQFF. Drawing the rest from reference TRBV5-4 and TRBJ2-1, the complete variable domain is ETGVTQSPTHLIKTRGQQVTLRCSSQSGHNTVSWYQQALGQGPQFIFQYYREEENGRGNFPPRFSGLQFPNYSSELNVNALELDDSALYLCASRLGSGGANEQFFGPGTRLTVL.

This chain connects TRBV7-9 to TRBJ1-2, with D perhaps TRBD1 (5 bases). Germline V gives CDR1 SEHNR, CDR2 FQNEAQ (reference sequence). V dropped 0 bases and J dropped 8 bases, with 13 bases sitting between them. The CDR3 has 14 amino acids. In DNA form, the CDR3 reads TGTGCCAGCAGCTTAGCAGGGGCCAGAGGAGGCTACACCTTC. It encodes CASSLAGARGGYTF.

In this sample, this clone turned up a few times. This chain connects TRBV27 to TRBJ1-4; D possibly corresponds to TRBD1 (5 bases). The CDR3 is 17 residues long. With 5 bases removed from V and 0 bases from J, the gap between germline ends came to 16 bases. Germline V CDR1 and CDR2: MNHEY, SMNVEV (reference sequence). CDR3 nucleotide sequence: TGTGCCAGCAGTGCGGGACGGAACTTTGCAACTAATGAAAAACTGTTTTTT. This encodes CASSAGRNFATNEKLFF.

The rearrangement links TRBV19 to TRBJ1-2, with TRBD1 matching over 7 bases. V gave up 4 bases and J gave up 7 bases; unmatched junction bases: 9. CDR1 is LNHDA and CDR2 is SQIVND in the germline V gene (reference sequence). CDR3 length: 14 residues. The CDR3 region is CASSTLLTGTGYTF. The CDR3 DNA is TGTGCCAGTAGTACCCTTTTGACAGGGACTGGCTACACCTTC.

The gene calls are TRBV6-5 and TRBJ1-4, with a possible D match to TRBD1 (5 bases). V lost 5 bases, J lost 5 bases, and 9 bases lay in between. CDR1 MNHEY and CDR2 SVGAGI come from the germline V gene. The CDR3 runs to 13 residues. Written as DNA, the CDR3 is TGTGCCAGCAGTAACAGGTTAAATGAAAAACTGTTTTTT. Translating gives CASSNRLNEKLFF.

In this sample, this clone turned up once. The chain uses TRBV28 and TRBJ1-3; TRBD1 matches 8 bases. V shed 10 bases, J shed 4 bases, and the junction held 12 bases outside the gene matches. The CDR3 is 15 amino acids. CDR1 is MDHEN and CDR2 is SYDVKM in the germline V gene. CDR3 nucleotides: TGTGCCACCCGAGGACAGGGATTGTTCGGAAACACCATATATTTT. It encodes CATRGQGLFGNTIYF.

The V and J genes are TRBV18 and TRBJ1-5, with TRBD1 as a possible D gene (5 bases). In germline, CDR1 is KGHSH, CDR2 LQKENI. This CDR3 spans 15 amino acids. Trimming left V 8 bases short and J 1 base short, with 15 bases between. CDR3 in amino acids: CASTPSGLSNQPQHF. CDR3 bases: TGTGCCAGCACCCCTTCAGGGTTGAGCAATCAGCCCCAGCATTTT.

This clone was observed a single time. The chain joins TRBV19 to TRBJ1-6, with 7 bases aligning to TRBD1. V was pared by 8 bases and J by 9 bases, with 4 bases of the junction left unmatched. Looked up from germline, CDR1 is LNHDA and CDR2 is SQIVND (reference sequence). CDR3 length: 12 amino acids. The CDR3, as DNA: TGTGCCAGTGACAGGGAAGGTTCACCCCTCCACTTT. Translated: CASDREGSPLHF. Together with reference TRBV19 and TRBJ1-6, the CDR3 gives the full variable domain: DGGITQSPKYLFRKEGQNVTLSCEQNLNHDAMYWYRQDPGQGLRLIYYSQIVNDFQKGDIAEGYSVSREKKESFPLTVTSAQKNPTAFYLCASDREGSPLHFGNGTRLTVT.

The gene calls are TRBV5-5 and TRBJ2-5, with D maybe TRBD2 (6 bases). The CDR3 is 15 amino acids. Germline V gene lookup returns CDR1 SGHKS and CDR2 YYEKEE (reference sequence). Trimming pared 4 bases from V and 5 bases from J, leaving 18 bases between. The CDR3: CASSPATGDPETQYF. The CDR3 DNA follows: TGTGCCAGCAGCCCTGCGACGGGGGACCCGGAGACCCAGTACTTC.

V is TRBV7-8 and J is TRBJ1-2, with TRBD1 identical over 11 bases. Germline V gene sequence: CDR1 SGHVS, CDR2 FQNEAQ. The CDR3 consists of 16 residues. With V trimmed by 5 bases and J by 4 bases, 9 bases remained unmatched. This chain's CDR3 is CASSPPGQGVGYGYTF. CDR3 nucleotides: TGTGCCAGCAGCCCTCCGGGACAGGGGGTCGGCTATGGCTACACCTTC.

This chain links TRBV14 with TRBJ1-6; D gene unclear. CDR1 is SGHDN and CDR2 is FVKESK in the germline V gene. The V and J ends lost 4 bases and 9 bases respectively, with 7 bases between them. The CDR3 spans 12 residues. Here the CDR3 DNA reads TGTGCCAGCAGCCCCAGCGGTTCACCCCTCCACTTT. It encodes CASSPSGSPLHF.

The chain links TRBV29-1 to TRBJ1-1, with 10 bases identical to TRBD1. Germline CDR1 reads SQVTM; CDR2 reads ANQGSEA. The CDR3 is made up of 13 amino acids. V lost 7 bases and J lost 4; bases outside the gene matches: 6. The chain's CDR3 is CSARTGGTTEAFF. The CDR3 DNA sequence: TGCAGCGCTCGGACAGGGGGAACCACTGAAGCTTTCTTT.

This clone was recorded a few times. The J gene is TRBJ1-6, the V gene TRBV28; maybe TRBD1 (5 bases). Trimming removed 5 bases from V and 11 bases from J, with 13 bases in between. CDR1 is MDHEN and CDR2 is SYDVKM in the germline V gene. The CDR3 contains 13 residues. The CDR3 nucleotides are TGTGCCAGCAGTGGGGCAGGGTGGACACCCCTCCACTTT. Encoded protein: CASSGAGWTPLHF.

The chain joins TRBV13 to TRBJ1-6; D uncertain. The CDR3 sequence is 14 residues long. Trimming stripped 2 bases from V and 9 bases from J, with 11 bases between. Germline V gene data show CDR1 as PRHDT and CDR2 as FYEKMQ (reference sequence). The CDR3 DNA reads as TGTGCCAGCAGCTTACGGGGTTGGCGTTCACCCCTCCACTTT. Its protein is CASSLRGWRSPLHF.

The chain joins TRBV6-6 to TRBJ1-1; a possible D gene is TRBD1 (5 bases). Germline CDR1 reads MNHNY; CDR2 reads SVGAGI (reference sequence). The CDR3 is 14 amino acids. With 7 bases removed from V and 5 bases from J, the gap between germline ends came to 17 bases. The CDR3: CASIMTVPGTEAFF. The CDR3 DNA follows: TGTGCCAGCATTATGACAGTCCCCGGGACTGAAGCTTTCTTT.

The chain employs TRBV2 and TRBJ1-6; a possible D gene is TRBD1 (6 bases). Trimming took off 5 bases at V and 0 bases at J, with 14 bases between the two ends. The CDR3 is 17 residues long. Per the germline V gene, CDR1 is SNHLY and CDR2 is FYNNEI. The CDR3 DNA sequence: TGTGCCAGCAGTACAGGGTCATCGAGCTCCTATAATTCACCCCTCCACTTT. Protein sequence: CASSTGSSSSYNSPLHF.

The V call is TRBV28, the J call TRBJ1-6; D gene uncertain. Trimming cost V 5 bases and J 9 bases, with 11 bases left between them. Germline V lookup: CDR1 MDHEN, CDR2 SYDVKM. CDR3 size: 13 residues. DNA for the CDR3: TGTGCCAGCAGTCCTCCACAGAGTTCACCCCTCCACTTT. Protein: CASSPPQSSPLHF.

The genes are TRBV5-6 and TRBJ1-2; possible D gene TRBD1, 5 bases. The length of the CDR3 is 15 residues. V lost 4 bases, J lost 7 bases, and 20 bases lay in between. Looked up from germline, CDR1 is SGHDT and CDR2 is YYEEEE. The CDR3 region has the DNA TGTGCCAGCAGCACCTACGACATAGGGGTTCGTGGCTACACCTTC. It encodes CASSTYDIGVRGYTF.

This clone was seen a single time. The rearrangement joins TRBV6-5 to TRBJ1-2, with 7 nucleotides matching TRBD1. Germline V lookup: CDR1 MNHEY, CDR2 SVGAGI. This CDR3 spans 14 amino acids. V gave up 7 bases and J gave up 1 base; unmatched junction bases: 6. CDR3 in amino acids: CASIWTGVNYGYTF. The CDR3 DNA reads TGTGCCAGCATATGGACAGGAGTTAACTATGGCTACACCTTC.

J is TRBJ1-6 and V is TRBV2; D perhaps matches TRBD1 (5 bases). V was cut by 7 bases and J by 10 bases, with 17 bases left in between. Per germline, CDR1 SNHLY and CDR2 FYNNEI. This CDR3 spans 14 amino acids. In DNA form, the CDR3 reads TGTGCCAGCAATGGGCTCAGGGAAGGGTCACCCCTCCACTTT. Translated, it gives CASNGLREGSPLHF.

This clone came up once. As DNA, the CDR3 is TGTGCCAGCAGTGAAGTAGCGGGTGGGCAGGGCACTGAAGCTTTCTTT. Protein: CASSEVAGGQGTEAFF. The rearrangement links TRBV2 to TRBJ1-1; a weak D match, TRBD1 (5 bases). V dropped 1 base and J dropped 4 bases, with 16 bases sitting between them. Germline V lookup: CDR1 SNHLY, CDR2 FYNNEI. This CDR3 has 16 amino acids.